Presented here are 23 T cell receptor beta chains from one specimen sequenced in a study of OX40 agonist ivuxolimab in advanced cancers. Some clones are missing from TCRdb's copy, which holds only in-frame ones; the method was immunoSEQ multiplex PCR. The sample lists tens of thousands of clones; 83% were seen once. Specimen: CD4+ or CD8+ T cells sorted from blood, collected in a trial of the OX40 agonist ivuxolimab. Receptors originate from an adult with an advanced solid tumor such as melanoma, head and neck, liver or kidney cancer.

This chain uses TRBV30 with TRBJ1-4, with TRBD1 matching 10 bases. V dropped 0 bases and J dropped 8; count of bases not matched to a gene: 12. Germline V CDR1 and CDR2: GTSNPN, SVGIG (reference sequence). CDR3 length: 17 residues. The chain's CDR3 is CAWSVRDRGQKEEKLFF. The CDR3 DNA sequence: TGTGCCTGGAGTGTAAGGGACAGGGGTCAAAAGGAGGAAAAACTGTTTTTT.

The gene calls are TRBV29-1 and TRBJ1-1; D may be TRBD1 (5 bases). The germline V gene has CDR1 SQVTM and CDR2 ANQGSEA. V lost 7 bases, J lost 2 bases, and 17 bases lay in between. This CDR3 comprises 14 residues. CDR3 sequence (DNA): TGCAGCGGTGTTGTGGGGCCGAAAAACACTGAAGCTTTCTTT. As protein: CSGVVGPKNTEAFF.

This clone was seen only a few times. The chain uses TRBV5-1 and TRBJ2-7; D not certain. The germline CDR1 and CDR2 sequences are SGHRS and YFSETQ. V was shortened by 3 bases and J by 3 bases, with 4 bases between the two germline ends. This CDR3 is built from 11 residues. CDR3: CASSSNYEQYF. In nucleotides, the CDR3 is TGCGCCAGCAGCTCGAACTACGAGCAGTACTTC.

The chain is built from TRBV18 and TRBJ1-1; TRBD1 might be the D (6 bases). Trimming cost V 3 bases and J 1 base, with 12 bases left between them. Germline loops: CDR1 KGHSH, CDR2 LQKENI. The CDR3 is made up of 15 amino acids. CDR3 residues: CASSPLGGQNTEAFF. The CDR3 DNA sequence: TGTGCCAGCTCACCCCTGGGGGGGCAGAACACTGAAGCTTTCTTT.

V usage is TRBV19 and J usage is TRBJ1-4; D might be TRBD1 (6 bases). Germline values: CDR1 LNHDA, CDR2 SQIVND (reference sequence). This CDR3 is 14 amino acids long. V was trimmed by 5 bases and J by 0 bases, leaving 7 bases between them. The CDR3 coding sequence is TGTGCCAGTAGTCCAGGGGCAACTAATGAAAAACTGTTTTTT. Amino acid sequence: CASSPGATNEKLFF. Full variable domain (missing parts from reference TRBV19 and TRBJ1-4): DGGITQSPKYLFRKEGQNVTLSCEQNLNHDAMYWYRQDPGQGLRLIYYSQIVNDFQKGDIAEGYSVSREKKESFPLTVTSAQKNPTAFYLCASSPGATNEKLFFGSGTQLSVL.

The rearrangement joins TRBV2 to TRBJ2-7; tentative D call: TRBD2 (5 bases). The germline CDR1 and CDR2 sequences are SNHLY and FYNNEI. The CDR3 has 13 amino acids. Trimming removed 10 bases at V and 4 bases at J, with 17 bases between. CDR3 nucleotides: TGTGCCACCCGCGGGCCCGGCGGGTACGAGCAGTACTTC. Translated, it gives CATRGPGGYEQYF.

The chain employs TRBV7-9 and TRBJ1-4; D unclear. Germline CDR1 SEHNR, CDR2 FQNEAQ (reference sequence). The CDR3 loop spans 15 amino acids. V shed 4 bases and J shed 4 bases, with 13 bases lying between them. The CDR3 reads CASSWYTSYNEKLFF. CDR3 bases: TGTGCCAGCAGCTGGTACACAAGCTATAATGAAAAACTGTTTTTT.

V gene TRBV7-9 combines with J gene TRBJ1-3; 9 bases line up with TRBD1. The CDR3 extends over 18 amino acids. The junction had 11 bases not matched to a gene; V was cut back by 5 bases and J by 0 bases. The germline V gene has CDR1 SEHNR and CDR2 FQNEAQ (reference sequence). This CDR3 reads CASSHDRGTGSSGNTIYF. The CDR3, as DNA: TGTGCCAGCAGCCACGACAGGGGGACAGGGAGCTCTGGAAACACCATATATTTT.

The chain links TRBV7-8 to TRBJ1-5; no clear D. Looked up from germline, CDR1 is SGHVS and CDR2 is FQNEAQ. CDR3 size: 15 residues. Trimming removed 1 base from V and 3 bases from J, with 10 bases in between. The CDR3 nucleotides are TGTGCCAGCAGCTTAGGGAGCAGACTCAATCAGCCCCAGCATTTT. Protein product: CASSLGSRLNQPQHF.

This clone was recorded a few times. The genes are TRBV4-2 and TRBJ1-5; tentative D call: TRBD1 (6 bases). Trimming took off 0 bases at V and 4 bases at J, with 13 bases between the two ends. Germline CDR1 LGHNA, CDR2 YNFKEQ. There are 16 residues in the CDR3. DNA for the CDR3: TGTGCCAGCAGCCAAGAAGGGCAGGGGTTTAATCAGCCCCAGCATTTT. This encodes CASSQEGQGFNQPQHF.

CDR3 residues: CASSGASGFLGNTIYF. In DNA form, the CDR3 reads TGTGCCAGCAGTGGGGCGTCGGGGTTTTTGGGAAACACCATATATTTT. The chain couples TRBV7-3 to TRBJ1-3; a possible D gene is TRBD1 (5 bases). CDR3 length: 16 residues. Between the trimmed V and J ends, which lost 6 bases and 4 bases, there was a span of 19 bases. Germline loops: CDR1 SGHTA, CDR2 FQGTGA. The complete variable domain, with remaining parts taken from reference TRBV7-3 and TRBJ1-3, reads GAGVSQTPSNKVTEKGKYVELRCDPISGHTALYWYRQSLGQGPEFLIYFQGTGAADDSGLPNDRFFAVRPEGSVSTLKIQRTERGDSAVYLCASSGASGFLGNTIYFGEGSWLTVV.

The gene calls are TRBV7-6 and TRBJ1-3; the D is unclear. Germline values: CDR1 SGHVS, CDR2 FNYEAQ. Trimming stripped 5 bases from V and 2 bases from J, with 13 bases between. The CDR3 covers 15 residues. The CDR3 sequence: CASSLRAVPGNTIYF. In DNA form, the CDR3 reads TGTGCCAGCAGCCTCCGGGCAGTTCCTGGAAACACCATATATTTT.

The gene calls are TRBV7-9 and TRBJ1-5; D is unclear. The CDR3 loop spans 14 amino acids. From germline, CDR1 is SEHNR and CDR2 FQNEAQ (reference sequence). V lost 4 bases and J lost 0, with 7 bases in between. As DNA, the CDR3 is TGTGCCAGCAGCTCGGGATATAGCAATCAGCCCCAGCATTTT. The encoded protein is CASSSGYSNQPQHF.

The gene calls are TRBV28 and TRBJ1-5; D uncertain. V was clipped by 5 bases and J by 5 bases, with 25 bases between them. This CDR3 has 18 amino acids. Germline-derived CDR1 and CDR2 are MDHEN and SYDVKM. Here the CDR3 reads CASSPSPGLGSLDQPQHF. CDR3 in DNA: TGTGCCAGCAGTCCCTCCCCCGGGCTGGGGTCCCTTGATCAGCCCCAGCATTTT.

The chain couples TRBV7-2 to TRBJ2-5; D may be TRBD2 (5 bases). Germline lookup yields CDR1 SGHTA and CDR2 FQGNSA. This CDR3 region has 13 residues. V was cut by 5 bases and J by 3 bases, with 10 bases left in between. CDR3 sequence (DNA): TGTGCCAGCAGCCCTTGGCGGGAAGAGACCCAGTACTTC. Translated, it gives CASSPWREETQYF.

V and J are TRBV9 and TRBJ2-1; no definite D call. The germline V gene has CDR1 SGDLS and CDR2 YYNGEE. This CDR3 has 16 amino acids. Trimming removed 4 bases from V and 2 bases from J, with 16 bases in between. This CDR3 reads CASSLRLADAYNEQFF. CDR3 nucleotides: TGTGCCAGCAGCCTCCGACTGGCGGACGCCTACAATGAGCAGTTCTTC. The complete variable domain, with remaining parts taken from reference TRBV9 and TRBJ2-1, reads DSGVTQTPKHLITATGQRVTLRCSPRSGDLSVYWYQQSLDQGLQFLIQYYNGEERAKGNILERFSAQQFPDLHSELNLSSLELGDSALYFCASSLRLADAYNEQFFGPGTRLTVL.

CDR3 coding DNA: TGTGCCTGCCTCAGGGGAAGGGCTGAAGCTTTCTTT. Protein product: CACLRGRAEAFF. The chain is built from TRBV30 and TRBJ1-1; possible D gene TRBD1, 6 bases. Germline V gene lookup returns CDR1 GTSNPN and CDR2 SVGIG (reference sequence). Deletions cut 6 bases from V and 6 bases from J, with 14 bases between. The CDR3 is 12 residues long.

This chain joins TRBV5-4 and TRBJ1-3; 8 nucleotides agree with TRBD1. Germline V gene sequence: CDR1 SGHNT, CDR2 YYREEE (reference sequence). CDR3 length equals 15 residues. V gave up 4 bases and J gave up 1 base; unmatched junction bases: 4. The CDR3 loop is CASSKGQGSGNTIYF. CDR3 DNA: TGTGCCAGCAGCAAAGGACAGGGATCTGGAAACACCATATATTTT.

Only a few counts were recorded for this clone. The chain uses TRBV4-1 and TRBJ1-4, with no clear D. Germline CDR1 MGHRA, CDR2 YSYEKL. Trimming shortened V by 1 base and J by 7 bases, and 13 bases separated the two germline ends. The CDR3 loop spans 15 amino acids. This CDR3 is CASSQGGVRVEKLFF. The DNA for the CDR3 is TGCGCCAGCAGCCAAGGGGGTGTCCGTGTTGAAAAACTGTTTTTT.

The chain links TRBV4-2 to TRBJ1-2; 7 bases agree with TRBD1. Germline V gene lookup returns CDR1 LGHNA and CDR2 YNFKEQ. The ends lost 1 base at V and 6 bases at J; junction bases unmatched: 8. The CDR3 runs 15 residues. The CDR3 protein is CASSQGTGQENGYTF. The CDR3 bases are TGTGCCAGCAGCCAAGGGACAGGTCAAGAGAATGGCTACACCTTC.

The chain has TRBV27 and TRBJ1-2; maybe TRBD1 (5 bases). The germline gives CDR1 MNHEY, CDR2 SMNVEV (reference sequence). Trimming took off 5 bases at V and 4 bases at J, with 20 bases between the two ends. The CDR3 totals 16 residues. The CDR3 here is CASSLGPSLGTYGYTF. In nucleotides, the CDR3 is TGTGCCAGCAGTCTCGGTCCTTCTTTGGGGACCTATGGCTACACCTTC.

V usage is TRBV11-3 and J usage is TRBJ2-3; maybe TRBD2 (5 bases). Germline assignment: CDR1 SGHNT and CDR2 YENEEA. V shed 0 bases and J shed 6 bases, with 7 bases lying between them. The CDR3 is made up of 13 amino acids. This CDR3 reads CASSLEEADTQYF. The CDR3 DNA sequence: TGTGCCAGCAGCTTAGAGGAGGCGGATACGCAGTATTTT.

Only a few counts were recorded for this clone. The CDR3 DNA follows: TGTGCCAGCACGGGACACCTCTACAATGAGCAGTTCTTC. This gives the protein CASTGHLYNEQFF. The chain combines TRBV6-1 with TRBJ2-1, with a weak D call TRBD1 (6 bases). Germline loops: CDR1 MNHNS, CDR2 SASEGT. The CDR3 sequence is 13 residues long. V was shortened by 7 bases and J by 3 bases, with 10 bases between the two germline ends.